Following are 15 T cell receptor beta chains from one sample sequenced in a study of blood T cells in healthy people across ages. Primed by a sample-barcoded 5' primer and a J-beta primer mix, a second PCR proceeded for 7 to 11 cycles. TCRdb re-called the 5' RACE reads with MiXCR, one entry per CDR3 protein. The sample holds about 1.5 million distinct CDR3 sequences, about 40% seen once. Sequences were obtained from blood. The source of these receptors is a woman aged 18-29 years in good health.

The genes are TRBV20-1 and TRBJ2-3; 9 bases map to TRBD2. CDR3 length: 17 amino acids. Looked up from germline, CDR1 is DFQATT and CDR2 is SNEGSKA (reference sequence). The V gene end was trimmed by 6 bases and the J gene end by 0 bases; junction bases not matched to a gene: 13. The CDR3 region has the DNA TGCAGTGCAACCCCGGCCCAACTAGCGGGTAGCACAGATACGCAGTATTTT. The encoded protein is CSATPAQLAGSTDTQYF.

V gene TRBV12-3 or TRBV12-4 combines with J gene TRBJ1-5; a possible D gene is TRBD1 (6 bases). The CDR3 runs 15 residues. V was pared by 1 base and J by 2 bases, with 9 bases between. As DNA, the CDR3 is TGTGCCAGCAGTTTAGTACAGGGCCGCAATCAGCCCCAGCATTTT. Translated: CASSLVQGRNQPQHF.

This clonotype has just a few counts. The chain has TRBV12-3 or TRBV12-4 and TRBJ2-5; 9 bases are shared with TRBD1. V lost 5 bases to trimming and J lost 5 bases; unmatched junction nucleotides: 12. CDR3 length: 16 residues. The CDR3 region has the DNA TGTGCCAGCAGTCCACCCTTGGGACAGGGAGGGGAGACCCAGTACTTC. The encoded protein is CASSPPLGQGGETQYF.

This clonotype was seen only a few times. J is TRBJ2-3 and V is TRBV11-2; 9 positions match TRBD2. V was clipped by 0 bases and J by 3 bases; unmatched bases: 4. This CDR3 comprises 16 residues. Per the germline V gene, CDR1 is SGHAT and CDR2 is FQNNGV. In DNA form, the CDR3 reads TGTGCCAGCAGCTTAGAGCCTAGCGGGGTAACAGATACGCAGTATTTT. As protein: CASSLEPSGVTDTQYF.

V gene TRBV29-1 combines with J gene TRBJ1-1; D not certain. Between the trimmed V and J ends, which lost 4 bases and 5 bases, there was a span of 14 bases. Per the germline V gene, CDR1 is SQVTM and CDR2 is ANQGSEA. The CDR3 runs to 13 residues. CDR3 sequence: CSVVIVAGTEAFF. DNA of the CDR3: TGCAGCGTTGTTATCGTGGCGGGAACTGAAGCTTTCTTT.

The V gene is TRBV28, the J gene TRBJ1-2; TRBD1 matches 7 bases. J was trimmed by 4 bases and V by 2 bases; bases with no gene match: 7. The CDR3 is 15 amino acids. CDR1 and CDR2 (germline): MDHEN, SYDVKM. This CDR3 reads CASSLGFGDSYGYTF. DNA of the CDR3: TGTGCCAGCAGTTTAGGGTTCGGGGACAGCTATGGCTACACCTTC.

This clonotype occurred a few times. V is TRBV6-1 and J is TRBJ2-5, with TRBD2 as a possible D gene (5 bases). The CDR3 has 13 residues. The germline V gene encodes CDR1 MNHNS and CDR2 SASEGT. Trimming pared 0 bases from V and 5 bases from J, leaving 7 bases between. This CDR3 is CASSEAGSETQYF. The CDR3 nucleotides are TGTGCCAGCAGTGAAGCGGGGAGTGAGACCCAGTACTTC.

V usage is TRBV27 and J usage is TRBJ1-4, with no clear D. This CDR3 region has 14 residues. CDR1 is MNHEY and CDR2 is SMNVEV in the germline V gene (reference sequence). Trimming took 2 bases from V and 3 from J, leaving 7 bases between them. CDR3 protein: CASSLVGANEKLFF. The CDR3 region has the DNA TGTGCCAGCAGTTTAGTCGGGGCTAATGAAAAACTGTTTTTT.

This clonotype was observed many times. A read error may account for a junction end that differs from germline. The chain carries TRBV5-1 and TRBJ2-7, with TRBD1 identical over 8 bases. Germline CDR1 reads SGHRS; CDR2 reads YFSETQ. This CDR3 is built from 13 residues. The CDR3 DNA reads TGTGCCAGCAGTACCGGGACAGGCTACGAGCAGTACTTC. It specifies CASSTGTGYEQYF.

The chain couples TRBV29-1 to TRBJ1-5, with D perhaps TRBD1 (5 bases). This CDR3 region has 12 residues. The germline V gene encodes CDR1 SQVTM and CDR2 ANQGSEA. CDR3 in amino acids: CSHRGSNQPQHF. The CDR3 coding sequence is TGCAGTCATAGGGGCAGCAATCAGCCCCAGCATTTT.

The J gene is TRBJ1-2, the V gene TRBV7-9; D gene uncertain. V shed 5 bases and J shed 5 bases, with 12 bases lying between them. The V gene's germline CDR1 is SEHNR and CDR2 FQNEAQ (reference sequence). CDR3 length equals 13 residues. The CDR3 DNA sequence: TGTGCCAGCAGCCACACCGGGGTGTATGGCTACACCTTC. Protein sequence: CASSHTGVYGYTF.

Only a few counts were recorded for this clonotype. This chain connects TRBV2 to TRBJ1-5; D is unclear. The CDR3 is made up of 13 amino acids. Looked up from germline, CDR1 is SNHLY and CDR2 is FYNNEI. Trimming took 4 bases from V and 2 from J, leaving 6 bases between them. The CDR3 DNA is TGTGCCAGCAGTGGAAAGGGCAATCAGCCCCAGCATTTT. Translating gives CASSGKGNQPQHF.

Only a few counts were recorded for this clonotype. The chain links TRBV2 to TRBJ2-7; 9 bases map to TRBD1. There are 16 residues in the CDR3. Germline trimming cut 1 base from V and 1 base from J; bases unmatched to any gene: 5. Germline assignment: CDR1 SNHLY and CDR2 FYNNEI. The CDR3 DNA sequence: TGTGCCAGCAGTGAAGGTGTAGGACAGGGGTCCTACGAGCAGTACTTC. This sequence encodes CASSEGVGQGSYEQYF.

The chain is built from TRBV6-1 and TRBJ1-2; D unresolved. CDR1 is MNHNS, CDR2 SASEGT, per germline. The CDR3 has 13 amino acids. The V end lost 8 bases, the J end lost 3 bases, and 13 bases lay between the germline ends. The CDR3 is CASADPKHYGYTF. CDR3 bases: TGTGCCAGCGCGGACCCCAAACACTATGGCTACACCTTC.

This clonotype occurred a few times. The CDR3 protein is CASSEGLVSLSETQYF. CDR3 sequence (DNA): TGCGCCAGCAGCGAGGGACTAGTAAGTCTTTCGGAGACCCAGTACTTC. The chain couples TRBV5-1 to TRBJ2-5; 8 bases align to TRBD2. CDR1 SGHRS and CDR2 YFSETQ come from the germline V gene. V dropped 4 bases and J dropped 5; count of bases not matched to a gene: 13. CDR3 size: 16 residues.